This T cell receptor beta chain is drawn from a study of cytomegalovirus exposure and HLA in healthy donors. When sampled, the donors appeared nominally healthy, though they likely had unrecorded immune exposures. Use of 60 Vbeta and 13 Jbeta primers characterized the PCR. Some clones are missing from TCRdb's copy, which holds only in-frame ones; the method was immunoSEQ multiplex PCR. The repertoire has roughly 240,000 clones, roughly 87% of them found once; the top ten carry 5.4%. The sequence came from a woman aged 40-49 years in good health and CMV-seropositive. Sequenced material: PBMCs.

CDR3 region: CASNEKSGEGQETQYF. In DNA form, the CDR3 reads TGTGCCAGCAACGAAAAAAGCGGGGAGGGCCAAGAGACCCAGTACTTC. V usage is TRBV7-9 and J usage is TRBJ2-5, with TRBD2 identical over 7 bases. Trimming cost V 7 bases and J 1 base; bases outside gene matches: 12. CDR3 length: 16 residues. The germline V gene has CDR1 SEHNR and CDR2 FQNEAQ (reference sequence).